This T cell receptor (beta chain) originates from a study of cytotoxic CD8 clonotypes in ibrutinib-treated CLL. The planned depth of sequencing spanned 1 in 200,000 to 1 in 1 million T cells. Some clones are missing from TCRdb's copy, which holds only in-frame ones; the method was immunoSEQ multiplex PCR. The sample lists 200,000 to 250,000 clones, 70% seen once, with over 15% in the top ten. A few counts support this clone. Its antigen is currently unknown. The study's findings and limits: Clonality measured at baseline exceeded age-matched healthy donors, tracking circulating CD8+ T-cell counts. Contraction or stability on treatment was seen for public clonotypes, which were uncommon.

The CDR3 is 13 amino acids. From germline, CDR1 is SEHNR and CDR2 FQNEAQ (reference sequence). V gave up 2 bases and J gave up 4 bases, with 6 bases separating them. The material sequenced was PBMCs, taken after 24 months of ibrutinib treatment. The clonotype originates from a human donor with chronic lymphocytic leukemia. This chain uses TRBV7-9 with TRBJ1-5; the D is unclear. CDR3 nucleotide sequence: TGTGCCAGCAGCTTAATGGAGAATCAGCCCCAGCATTTT. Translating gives CASSLMENQPQHF.